This T cell receptor (beta chain) was retrieved from a study of shared clonotypes between healthy human individuals (dated by TCRdb to the early 2020s). Some background on the complete study: Three men and two women, aged 18 to 49 years, made up the cohort. For each donor, three plates each were used for CD4 naive and CD4 memory, two plates were used for CD8 naive, and one plate was used for CD8 memory. To increase sequencing depth and limit assay-specific biases, different laboratories used diverse techniques to prepare libraries and sequence TCR repertoires. The study deeply sequenced blood TCR repertoires of five healthy adults to estimate repertoire size and the extent of clonotype sharing between individuals. Per donor, leukapheresis produced somewhere between about 0.94 and 9.5 billion PBMCs. General conclusions and limits of the study: Pairwise subsampling indicated that sequencing depth was expected to affect the degree of clonotype sharing among donors. Sharing across a few donors was observed for roughly 5% of naive CD4, 3% to 3.5% of naive CD8, over 2% of memory CD4, and 0.4% of memory CD8 clonotypes. The small number of donors limited the genetic and exposure-history diversity represented. Incomplete sequencing was indicated by rarefaction of sorted-subset datasets, despite the large sequencing depth. Naive subsets generally had larger estimated clonotype richness than memory subsets. Compared with non-shared clonotypes, the clonotypes found in all four sorted-subset donors had higher generation probabilities. Sampling was limited to blood, and TCR repertoires in tissue likely differ from TCR repertoires in blood.

The donors were healthy, HIV-negative adults who had no recently reported acute infections or vaccinations. All donors were Caucasian adults living in Nashville, Tennessee, USA. CD4+ T cells were enriched by magnetic negative selection, after which naive cells were positively selected on CD45RA and the negative fraction was taken as the memory subset. Blood was collected by leukapheresis, and PBMCs were isolated by Ficoll-Histopaque density gradient centrifugation and then cryopreserved in liquid nitrogen vapor phase. Analytical flow cytometry was used to check the purity and quantity of each magnetically sorted T cell population. From each sorted fraction, genomic DNA was isolated and quantified by UV absorbance on a Nanodrop 2000c. Trimming takes 4 bases off V and 2 bases off J; junction bases not matched to a gene: 19. The germline V gene specifies MGHRA as CDR1 and YSYEKL as CDR2. The CDR3 runs 19 residues from the cysteine to the phenylalanine. Just CDR3 DNA is preserved here, 57 bases in frame from base 1.

With regard to this clone: Its recognized antigen is unknown. The sample holds no much larger clone one base away, and base qualities are not on file.

Using the deep immunoSEQ assay, multiplex PCR amplified TCR CDR3 regions from genomic DNA. Extracted genomic DNA from each cell subset was distributed evenly across all wells of several immunoSEQ 96-well plates, and each plate was treated as a replicate. For sorted subsets, approximately 210 ng of genomic DNA, equivalent to around 30,000 T cell genomes, went into each replicate PCR. Purified libraries were measured with a Qubit 3.0 fluorometer, size-checked on a Bioanalyzer 2100, and measured again with the KAPA Library Quantification kit. Every immunoSEQ 96-well plate was sequenced on a dedicated single-read 150-cycle Illumina NextSeq 550 flow cell. The published analysis was carried out like this. Because only junctional sequences without quality scores were contained in the immunoSEQ output, filtering matching that applied to full-length reads could not be performed. Sequences were annotated with PyIR, a Python wrapper for IgBLAST v1.9, using IMGT germline references to assign V/J genes and CDR3. Any read was removed if the V/J assignment was weak (E-value above 1e-6), the CDR3 was missing, or the read contained stop codons, out-of-frame junctions, or ambiguous translated residues. V3J clonotypes were defined as sequences sharing an identical inferred V gene, J gene, and CDR3 amino acid sequence. Percentage overlap between repertoires was computed as shared unique clonotypes divided by the size of the smaller repertoire. Repertoire richness was assessed with RTK rarefaction, the Chao1 estimator, and Recon v2.1 estimates of unobserved clonotypes. Generation probabilities were computed with OLGA for all TCRbeta clonotypes obtained by the gDNA method from several donors. Imported from immuneACCESS, the table was reduced by TCRdb to in-frame sequences with V and J called. These copies leave out some clones; in studies compared against another copy, an unresolved V gene accounts for under half, and the cause of the remainder is not known. Clone size and V and J calls were adopted from that table, with D and trimming inferred from the DNA. In all, the sample holds 2,500,000 or so clones, and around 90% of those were seen once. The top ten constitute around 0.35% of the sample.

The chain links TRBV4-1 with TRBJ2-7; TRBD1 aligns with 8 central bases. The TCR was taken from a man in his late teens or twenties in good health. Some clones in this sample may be carry-over from other donors' samples. Material: naive CD4+ T cells from PBMCs. According to the study, the label for this sample's cell subset or site signals: CD45RA+ positively selected. The CDR3 corresponds to CASSLILPRPGQDPYEQYF. The nucleotide sequence is TGCGCCAGCAGCCTTATACTACCCCGACCGGGACAGGATCCCTACGAGCAGTACTTC.